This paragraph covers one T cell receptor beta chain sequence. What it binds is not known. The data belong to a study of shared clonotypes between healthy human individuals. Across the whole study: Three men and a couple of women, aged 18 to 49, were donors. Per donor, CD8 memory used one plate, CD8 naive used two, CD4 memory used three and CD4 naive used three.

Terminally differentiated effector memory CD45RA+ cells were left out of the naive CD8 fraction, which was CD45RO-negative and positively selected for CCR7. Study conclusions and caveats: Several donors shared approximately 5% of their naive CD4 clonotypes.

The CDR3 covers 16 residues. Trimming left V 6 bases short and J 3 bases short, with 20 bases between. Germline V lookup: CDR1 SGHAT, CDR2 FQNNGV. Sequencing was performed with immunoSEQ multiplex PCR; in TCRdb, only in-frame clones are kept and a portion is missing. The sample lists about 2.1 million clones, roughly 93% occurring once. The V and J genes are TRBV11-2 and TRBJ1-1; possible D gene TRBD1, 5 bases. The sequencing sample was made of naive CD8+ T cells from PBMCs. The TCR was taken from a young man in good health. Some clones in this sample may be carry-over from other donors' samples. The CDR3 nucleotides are TGTGCCAGCAGGATATACTCCGGGACGGATGACACTGAAGCTTTCTTT. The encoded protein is CASRIYSGTDDTEAFF.